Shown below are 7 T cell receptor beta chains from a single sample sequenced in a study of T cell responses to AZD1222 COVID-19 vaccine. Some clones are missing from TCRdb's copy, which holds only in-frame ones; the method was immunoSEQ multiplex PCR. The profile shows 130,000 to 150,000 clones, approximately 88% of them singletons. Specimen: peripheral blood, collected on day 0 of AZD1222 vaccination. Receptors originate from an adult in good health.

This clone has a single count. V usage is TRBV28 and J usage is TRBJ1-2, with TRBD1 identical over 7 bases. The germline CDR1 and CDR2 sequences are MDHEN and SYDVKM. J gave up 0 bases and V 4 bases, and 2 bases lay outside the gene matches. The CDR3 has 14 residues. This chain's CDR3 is CASSWDSANYGYTF. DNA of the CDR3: TGTGCCAGCAGTTGGGACAGCGCTAACTATGGCTACACCTTC.

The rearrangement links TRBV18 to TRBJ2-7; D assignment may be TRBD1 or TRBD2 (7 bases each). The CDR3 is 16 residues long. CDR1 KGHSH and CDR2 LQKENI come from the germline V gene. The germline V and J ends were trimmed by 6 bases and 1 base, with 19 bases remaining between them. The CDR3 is CASSPPARGGSYEQYF. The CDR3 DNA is TGTGCCAGCTCCCCTCCCGCCAGGGGGGGTTCCTACGAGCAGTACTTC.

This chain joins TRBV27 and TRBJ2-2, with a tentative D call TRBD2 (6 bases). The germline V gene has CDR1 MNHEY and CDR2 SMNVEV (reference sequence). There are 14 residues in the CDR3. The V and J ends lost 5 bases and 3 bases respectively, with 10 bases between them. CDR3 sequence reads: CASSGTSYTGELFF. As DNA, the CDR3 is TGTGCCAGCAGTGGAACTAGCTACACCGGGGAGCTGTTTTTT.

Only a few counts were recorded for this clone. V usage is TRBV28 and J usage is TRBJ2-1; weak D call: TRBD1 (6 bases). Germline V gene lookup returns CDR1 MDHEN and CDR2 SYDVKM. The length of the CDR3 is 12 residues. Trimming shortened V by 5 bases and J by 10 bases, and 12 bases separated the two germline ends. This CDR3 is CASSPVDSEQFF. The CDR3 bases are TGTGCCAGCAGTCCCGTGGACAGCGAGCAGTTCTTC.

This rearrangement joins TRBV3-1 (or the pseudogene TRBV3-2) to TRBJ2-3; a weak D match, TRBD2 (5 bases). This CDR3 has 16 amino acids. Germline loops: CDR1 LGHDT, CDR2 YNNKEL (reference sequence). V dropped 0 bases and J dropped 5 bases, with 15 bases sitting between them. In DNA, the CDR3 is TGTGCCAGCAGCCAAGAAGGCCGGATCCGGGGAGATACGCAGTATTTT. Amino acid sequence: CASSQEGRIRGDTQYF.

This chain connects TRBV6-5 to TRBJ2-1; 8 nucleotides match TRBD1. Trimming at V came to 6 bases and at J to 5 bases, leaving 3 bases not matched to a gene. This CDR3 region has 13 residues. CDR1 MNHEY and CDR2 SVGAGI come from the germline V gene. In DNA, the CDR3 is TGTGCCAGCAGACAGGGGGGCAACAATGAGCAGTTCTTC. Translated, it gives CASRQGGNNEQFF.

CDR3 region: CSVGRDGNTGELFF. CDR3 coding DNA: TGCAGCGTTGGAAGGGACGGGAACACCGGGGAGCTGTTTTTT. The chain uses TRBV29-1 and TRBJ2-2; D may be TRBD1 or TRBD2 (5 bases each). Between the trimmed V and J ends, which lost 4 bases and 1 base, there was a span of 10 bases. This CDR3 has 14 residues. Germline-derived CDR1 and CDR2 are SQVTM and ANQGSEA.